Below, 6 T cell receptor beta chains from the same sample are listed, as sequenced in a study of Ad26.COV2.S vaccination and SARS-CoV-2 variants. Treatment: about 20 received Ad26.COV2.S at low or high dose, single or two shots; 5 received placebo; per-sample allocation not given. Sampling was performed 63 days after the first vaccine or placebo injection. Profiled with immunoSEQ multiplex PCR; TCRdb holds only in-frame clones, not every one. The sample carries approximately 410,000 clones, approximately 92% recorded once. This specimen consisted of peripheral blood, obtained in a trial of Ad26.COV2.S vaccine versus placebo. The receptor set was obtained from a person aged 18 to 59 who received the Ad26.COV2.S COVID-19 vaccine or a placebo.

V usage is TRBV5-1 and J usage is TRBJ2-1, with 9 bases aligning to TRBD2. The CDR3 extends over 15 amino acids. V shed 3 bases, J shed 6 bases, and the junction held 7 bases outside the gene matches. CDR1 SGHRS and CDR2 YFSETQ come from the germline V gene. The CDR3 nucleotides are TGCGCCAGCAGCTCCGGGACTAGCTGGTTCAATGAGCAGTTCTTC. It translates to CASSSGTSWFNEQFF.

In its sample, this clone was seen once. V and J are TRBV18 and TRBJ2-3, with 7 bases fitting TRBD1. Looked up from germline, CDR1 is KGHSH and CDR2 is LQKENI. Trimming took 3 bases from V and 2 from J; bases not matched to a gene: 8. The CDR3 consists of 16 residues. In DNA form, the CDR3 reads TGTGCCAGCTCACCGACCGGGACAGTATTCACAGATACGCAGTATTTT. Translated: CASSPTGTVFTDTQYF.

The chain carries TRBV6-7 and TRBJ1-5; D is undetermined. TRBV6-7 is treated as an ORF (open reading frame) with a function not yet certain. V was shortened by 2 bases and J by 4 bases, with 6 bases between the two germline ends. CDR3 length: 13 residues. The CDR3 DNA reads TGTGCCAGCAGTTACCTAACGAATCAGCCCCAGCATTTT. Protein sequence: CASSYLTNQPQHF.

The chain combines TRBV6-1 with TRBJ2-3; possibly TRBD2 for D (6 bases). This CDR3 has 18 residues. Germline V gene data show CDR1 as MNHNS and CDR2 as SASEGT. V gave up 8 bases and J gave up 2 bases, with 26 bases separating them. Here the CDR3 DNA reads TGTGCCAGCTGTGGACTACCTACCTCACCTCCTCTCACAGATACGCAGTATTTT. Its translation is CASCGLPTSPPLTDTQYF.

The rearrangement joins TRBV6-5 to TRBJ2-3, with 10 nucleotides matching TRBD2. Germline lookup yields CDR1 MNHEY and CDR2 SVGAGI. Losses at the gene ends were 2 bases for V and 4 bases for J; bases not matched to a gene: 6. There are 16 residues in the CDR3. CDR3 nucleotides: TGTGCCAGCAGTTACCAGGGGCTAGCGGGGGCAGATACGCAGTATTTT. It encodes CASSYQGLAGADTQYF.

With regard to this clone: Other DNA sequences of this sample code for an identical CDR3. The chain recombines TRBV19 with TRBJ1-6; D gene uncertain. Germline loops: CDR1 LNHDA, CDR2 SQIVND (reference sequence). V was trimmed by 3 bases and J by 0 bases, leaving 9 bases between them. This CDR3 contains 16 residues. In DNA, the CDR3 is TGTGCCAGTAGTATCGGCGGGAGCTCCTATAATTCACCCCTCCACTTT. This encodes CASSIGGSSYNSPLHF.